This TCR beta chain was obtained from a study of blood T cell repertoires in COVID-19. Germline V lookup: CDR1 LNHDA, CDR2 SQIVND (reference sequence). V shed 3 bases and J 2 bases; nucleotides not matched to a gene: 8. This CDR3 is built from 18 residues. Original processing notes: Scientists estimated how many nucleated cells there were by amplifying reference gene primers. The assay was immunoSEQ multiplex PCR, and TCRdb's table has in-frame clones only and misses some. V and J calls and clone size are given by that table; D and trimming were obtained from the DNA. The table shows some 350,000 clones, with roughly nine tenths occurring only once. Ages ranged from roughly 18 to 100 years, with residence in around 24 US areas. Cohort 3 recovery required two negative PCRs, clearance, or symptom resolution.

The genes are TRBV19 and TRBJ1-5; 12 bases are shared with TRBD1. This TCR came from a woman aged 25 to 39 who had recovered from COVID-19. Sequenced sample: PBMCs or T cells enriched from blood (not recorded which). CDR3: CASSIPGTGGMGNQPQHF. The CDR3 DNA reads as TGTGCCAGTAGTATCCCCGGGACAGGGGGCATGGGCAATCAGCCCCAGCATTTT.